This T cell receptor (beta chain) emerged from a study of cytomegalovirus exposure and HLA in healthy donors. Whole-study findings and limits: Most of the TCR beta V segments (in an earlier analysis) were productive either about 87% or about 30% of the time.

A note on this clone: The antigen remains undetermined.

This CDR3 is built from 13 residues. CDR1 is LNHDA and CDR2 is SQIVND in the germline V gene (reference sequence). The V and J ends lost 3 bases and 6 bases, in that order; junction bases with no gene match: 5. It was with 60 Vbeta and 13 Jbeta primers that the PCR ran. The table came from immunoSEQ multiplex PCR; TCRdb's copy has only in-frame clones and leaves some out. The sample contains just over 150,000 clones, about 85% of which appear only once. The J gene is TRBJ2-7, the V gene TRBV19; TRBD2 matches 7 bases. Specimen: PBMCs. The sequence was collected from a man between 18 and 29 years old in good health and CMV-seropositive. The CDR3 loop is CASSISSGAEQYF. CDR3 in DNA: TGTGCCAGTAGTATCTCTAGCGGAGCCGAGCAGTACTTC.